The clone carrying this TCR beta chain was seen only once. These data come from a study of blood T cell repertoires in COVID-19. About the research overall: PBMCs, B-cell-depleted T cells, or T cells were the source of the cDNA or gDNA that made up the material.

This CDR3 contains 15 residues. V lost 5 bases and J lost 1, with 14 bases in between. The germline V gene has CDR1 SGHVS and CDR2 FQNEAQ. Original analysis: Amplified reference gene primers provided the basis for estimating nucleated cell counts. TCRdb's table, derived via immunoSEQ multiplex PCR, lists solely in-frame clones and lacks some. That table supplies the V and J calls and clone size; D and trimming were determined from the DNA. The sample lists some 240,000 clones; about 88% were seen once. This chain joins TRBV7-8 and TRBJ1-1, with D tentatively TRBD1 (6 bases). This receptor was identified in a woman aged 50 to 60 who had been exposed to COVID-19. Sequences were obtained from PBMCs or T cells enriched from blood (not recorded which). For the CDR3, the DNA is TGTGCCAGCAGCCAGTACAGGGAGGGGAACACTGAAGCTTTCTTT. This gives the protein CASSQYREGNTEAFF.